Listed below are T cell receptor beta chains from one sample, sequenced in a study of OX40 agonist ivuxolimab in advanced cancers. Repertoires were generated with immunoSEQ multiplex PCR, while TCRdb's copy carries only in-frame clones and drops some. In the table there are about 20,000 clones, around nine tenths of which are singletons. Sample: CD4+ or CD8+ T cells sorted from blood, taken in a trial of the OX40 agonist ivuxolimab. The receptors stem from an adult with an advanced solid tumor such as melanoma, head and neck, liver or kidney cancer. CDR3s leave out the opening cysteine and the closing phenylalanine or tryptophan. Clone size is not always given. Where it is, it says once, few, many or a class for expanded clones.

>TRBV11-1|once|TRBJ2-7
ASSFEGSLYEQY
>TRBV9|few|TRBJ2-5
ASSGGDVKTQY
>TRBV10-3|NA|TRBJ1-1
AISESGRPMNTEAF
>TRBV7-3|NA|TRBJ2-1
ASSLTGASYNEQF
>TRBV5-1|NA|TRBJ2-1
ASSLEGRNEQF
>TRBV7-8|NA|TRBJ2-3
ASSSTDRVPPDTQY
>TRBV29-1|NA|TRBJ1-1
STIEPNTEAF
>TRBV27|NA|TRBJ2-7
ASSLQSSYEQY
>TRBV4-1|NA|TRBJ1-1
ASSQGRGNTEAF
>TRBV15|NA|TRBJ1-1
ATSGGTEAF
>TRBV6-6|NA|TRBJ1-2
ASGLSGVANYGYT
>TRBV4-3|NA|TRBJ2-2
ASSQGTGELF
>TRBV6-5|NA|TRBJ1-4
ASSYSSGGKLF
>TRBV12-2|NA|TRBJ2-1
ASRSLTSYNEQF
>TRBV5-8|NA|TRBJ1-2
ASSLRRRNYGYT
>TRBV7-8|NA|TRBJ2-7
ASSLGSLGGYEQY
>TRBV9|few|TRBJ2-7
ASSVGGFEQY
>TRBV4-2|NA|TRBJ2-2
ASSQGEDSTTGELF
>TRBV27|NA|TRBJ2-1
ASLTTPSSYNEQF
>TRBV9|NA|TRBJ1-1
ASSVEGDLGTEAF
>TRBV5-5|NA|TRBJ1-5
ASSFDLRGTQPQH
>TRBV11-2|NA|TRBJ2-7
ASSPTGEQY
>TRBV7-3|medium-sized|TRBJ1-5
ASPGPRKFYSNQPQH
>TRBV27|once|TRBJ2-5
ASSPTGTTIETQY
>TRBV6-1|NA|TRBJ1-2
ASSQTGQYNYGYT
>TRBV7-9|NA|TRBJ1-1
ASSQHFYEAF
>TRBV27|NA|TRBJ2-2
ASSRVPENTGELF
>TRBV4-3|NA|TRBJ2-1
ASSQVVQLAGTHEQF
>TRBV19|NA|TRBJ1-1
ASTPRQGLHEAF
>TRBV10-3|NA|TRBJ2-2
AISESDRGDTGELF
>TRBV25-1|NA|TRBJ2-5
ASSGGYQETQY
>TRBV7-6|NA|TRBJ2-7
ASSPRQGARGYEQY
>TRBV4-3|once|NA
ASGTSVNSYEQY
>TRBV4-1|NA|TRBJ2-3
ASTPGGTIEDTQY
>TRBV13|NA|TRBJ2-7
ASSSTQTGLGEQY
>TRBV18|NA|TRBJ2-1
ASSPYSGLYNEQF
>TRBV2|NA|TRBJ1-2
ARGTGEFPNAYGYT
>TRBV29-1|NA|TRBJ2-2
SVEDRIGELF
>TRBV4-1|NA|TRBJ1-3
ASSLGTNSGNTIY
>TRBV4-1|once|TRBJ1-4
ASSQDPVDTSEKLF
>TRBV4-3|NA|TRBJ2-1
ASSQRTGYNEQF
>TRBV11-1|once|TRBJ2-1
ASSLAALAGVTYNEQF
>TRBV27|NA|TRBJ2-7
ASSPRVGSYEQY
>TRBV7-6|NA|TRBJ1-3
ASSSLGQTAGNTIY
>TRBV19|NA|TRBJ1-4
ASSIATWKEVHNEKLF
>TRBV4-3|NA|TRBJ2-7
ASSLRPGVPVDEQY
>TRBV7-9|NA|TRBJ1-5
ASSLVAGDVGQPQH
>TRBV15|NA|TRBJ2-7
ATTSGTGRYEQY
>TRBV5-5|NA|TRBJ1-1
ASSLVSGAF
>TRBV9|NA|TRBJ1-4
ASSVDGTRAEKLF
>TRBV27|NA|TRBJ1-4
ASSLVVEGELF
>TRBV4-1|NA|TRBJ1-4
ASSQEVRPGSEKLF
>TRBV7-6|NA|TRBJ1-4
ASSFGQGFNEKLF
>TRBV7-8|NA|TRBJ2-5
ASSALVYQETQY
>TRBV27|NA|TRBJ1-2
ASSNREFLVLGGYT
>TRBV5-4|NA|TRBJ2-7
ASSLGAGPYEQY
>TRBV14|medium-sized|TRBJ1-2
ASSQGGALSRGYT